The rows below give T cell receptor beta chains drawn from one sample of a study of CD8 T cells in ankylosing spondylitis. From the 5' RACE reads, TCRdb called clonotypes with MiXCR, one entry per CDR3 protein. The sample lists a few hundred thousand distinct CDR3 sequences, around 8% seen once, with roughly 15% in the top ten. The sample consisted of blood, either unsorted or a sorted T cell fraction (not recorded which). Source of these receptors: a male donor with ankylosing spondylitis. The conserved cysteine and the conserved F or W are not part of the CDR3 here. The order of the fields is V gene, CDR3 protein.

V: TRBV12-3/TRBV12-4; CDR3: ASSPGQGRRRETQY
V: TRBV3-1; CDR3: ASSQVGPGDYGYT
V: TRBV18; CDR3: ASRREDTQY
V: TRBV4-1; CDR3: ASSQDRDRYTDTQY
V: TRBV27; CDR3: ASSRQGTDTQY
V: TRBV27; CDR3: ASRLAGGGWNEQF
V: TRBV6-5; CDR3: ASSYRLMNTEAF
V: TRBV5-6; CDR3: ASSLWPGEQF
V: TRBV7-6; CDR3: ASSWNHYEQY
V: TRBV9; CDR3: ASSVAGEAPNEQF
V: TRBV7-8; CDR3: ASSLPGAGVPSEQF
V: TRBV7-2; CDR3: ASSFPGQPQH
V: TRBV20-1; CDR3: SARATSGSPYEQY
V: TRBV14; CDR3: ASSPRLAGGSGYEQY
V: TRBV12-3/TRBV12-4; CDR3: ASSPVGRGQRELF
V: TRBV12-3/TRBV12-4; CDR3: ASSISGTTPYNEQF
V: TRBV28; CDR3: ATPGTGRAGELF
V: TRBV4-3; CDR3: ASSQDPRTSGRYEQY
V: TRBV11-1; CDR3: ASSLSPHATGVLNEQF
V: TRBV9; CDR3: ASSVDGTNEKLF
V: TRBV28; CDR3: ASSLSVSVYNEQF
V: TRBV2; CDR3: ASSLGLAGLTDTQY
V: TRBV5-1; CDR3: ASSLGQGAHNEQF
V: TRBV5-1; CDR3: ASSLVFGNTDTQY
V: TRBV29-1; CDR3: SVEMGWNQPQH
V: TRBV12-3/TRBV12-4; CDR3: ASSPQGPAPEY
V: TRBV30; CDR3: AWNRRTPF
V: TRBV2; CDR3: ASSEHGTPQH
V: TRBV7-9; CDR3: ASIGRGPNEQF
V: TRBV24-1; CDR3: ATSETRTSPWELF
V: TRBV27; CDR3: ATLGSGVGEQY
V: TRBV5-5; CDR3: ASSLGVELF
V: TRBV29-1; CDR3: SVRTGDYNSPLH
V: TRBV12-3/TRBV12-4; CDR3: ASSLMGLAYTEAF
V: TRBV4-1; CDR3: ASSHDGQGQETQY
V: TRBV7-2; CDR3: ASSLPDPAQPQH
V: TRBV5-1; CDR3: ASSLEGQISYEQY
V: TRBV29-1; CDR3: SARRSGFNEQF
V: TRBV12-3/TRBV12-4; CDR3: ASNPVGRSSYNEQF
V: TRBV5-6; CDR3: ASSWGGTWNTEAF
V: TRBV7-8; CDR3: ASSLGTGEDTQY
V: TRBV20-1; CDR3: SALGLNNEQF
V: TRBV10-3; CDR3: AIRGDNNYGYT
V: TRBV3-1; CDR3: ASSQRGQPQH
V: TRBV28; CDR3: ASTKTGQGAYNEQF
V: TRBV28; CDR3: ASEEPRGLNEQF
V: TRBV5-6; CDR3: ASSRRGRGHNEQF
V: TRBV20-1; CDR3: SAGKGQNQPQH
V: TRBV25-1; CDR3: ASRRDRAYEQY
V: TRBV7-9; CDR3: ASSLSGNLYEQY
V: TRBV5-6; CDR3: ASSTHYEQY
V: TRBV25-1; CDR3: ASSEFARTSPQETQY
V: TRBV6-6; CDR3: ASSSVTGYEQY
V: TRBV5-1; CDR3: ASSLRGRRETQY
V: TRBV29-1; CDR3: SVASGGTNTGELF